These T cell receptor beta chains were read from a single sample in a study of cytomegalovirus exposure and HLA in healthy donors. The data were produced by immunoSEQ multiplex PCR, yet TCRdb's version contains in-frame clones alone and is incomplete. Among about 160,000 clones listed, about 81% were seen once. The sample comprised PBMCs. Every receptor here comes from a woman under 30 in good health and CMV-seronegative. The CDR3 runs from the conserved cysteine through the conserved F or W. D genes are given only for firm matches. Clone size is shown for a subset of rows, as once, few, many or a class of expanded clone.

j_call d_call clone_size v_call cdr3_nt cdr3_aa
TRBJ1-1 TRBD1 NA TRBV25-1 TGTGCCAGTAGGGGGCCCTTTGAAGCTTTCTTT CASRGPFEAFF
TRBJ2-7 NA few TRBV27 TGTGCCAGCGCCCAGGCGGGACAGATCTACGAGCAGTACTTC CASAQAGQIYEQYF
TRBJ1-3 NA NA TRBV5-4 TGTGCCAGCCGAGACAGAGCCTCTGGAAACACCATATATTTT CASRDRASGNTIYF
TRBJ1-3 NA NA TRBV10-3 TGTGCCATCAGAGTACAAGCTGGAAACACCATATATTTT CAIRVQAGNTIYF
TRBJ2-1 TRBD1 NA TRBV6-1 TGTGCCAGCAGTGAAAAAAGGAGACAGGGGAGCACTGAGCAGTTCTTC CASSEKRRQGSTEQFF
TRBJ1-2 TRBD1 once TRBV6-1 TGTGCCAGCAGCGGCCACAGGGGAATCAACTATGGCTACACCTTC CASSGHRGINYGYTF
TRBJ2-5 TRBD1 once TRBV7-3 TGTGCCAGCAGATCCGGGACAGGGGTTTCGGAGACCCAGTACTTC CASRSGTGVSETQYF
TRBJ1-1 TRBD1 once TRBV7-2 TGTGCCAGCAGCGTCCGGGACAGGGCATGGATAGAAGCTTTCTTT CASSVRDRAWIEAFF
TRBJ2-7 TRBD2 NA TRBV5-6 TGTGCCAGCAGCACTAGCGGGAGTGGTAGGTCCTACGAGCAGTACTTC CASSTSGSGRSYEQYF
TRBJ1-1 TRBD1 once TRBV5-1 TGCGCCAGCAGCCGACAGGGCCTGAACACTGAAGCTTTCTTT CASSRQGLNTEAFF
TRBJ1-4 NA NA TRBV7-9 TGTTCCAGCAGCTTAGCGGCAGGGGATGAAAAACTGTTTTTT CSSSLAAGDEKLFF
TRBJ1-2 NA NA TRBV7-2 TGTGCCAGCAGCTTAGTCTTGACCGGGGCTAACTATGGCTACACCTTC CASSLVLTGANYGYTF
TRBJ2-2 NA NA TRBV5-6 TGTGCCAGCAGCTATGACAGGGAGGCCGGGGAGCTGTTTTTT CASSYDREAGELFF
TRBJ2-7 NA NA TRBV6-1 TGTGCCAGCAGTGAAGCGCTTAGCGTCTCCTACGAGCAGTACTTC CASSEALSVSYEQYF
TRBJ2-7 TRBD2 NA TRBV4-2 TGTGCCAGCAGCCAAGGACTAGCGGGCTACGAGCAGTACTTC CASSQGLAGYEQYF
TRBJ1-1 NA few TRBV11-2 TGTGCCAGCAGGGGGGGAGGGGCTGAAGCTTTCTTT CASRGGGAEAFF
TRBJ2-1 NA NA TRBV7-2 TGTGCCAGCAGCTTATGGTTAGGAGGTGAGCAGTTCTTC CASSLWLGGEQFF
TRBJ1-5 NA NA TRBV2 TGTGCCAGCAGTGAAAACCAGGGGTCTCAGCCCCAGCATTTT CASSENQGSQPQHF
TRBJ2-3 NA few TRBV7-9 TGTGCCAGCAGCGACTCCGGAAGCACAGATACGCAGTATTTT CASSDSGSTDTQYF
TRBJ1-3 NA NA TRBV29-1 TGCAGCGTCGGCCCCGACAGAGAGTCTGGAAACACCATATATTTT CSVGPDRESGNTIYF
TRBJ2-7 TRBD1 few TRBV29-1 TGCAGCGTAAAGCACGGGACAGTCTCCTACGAGCAGTACTTC CSVKHGTVSYEQYF
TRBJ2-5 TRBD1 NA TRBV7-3 TGTGCCAGCAGCTTGGCAGGGGGCAGCGTAGAGACCCAGTACTTC CASSLAGGSVETQYF
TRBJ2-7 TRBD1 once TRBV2 TGTGCCAGCGGGGGACAGGGCTTCTCCTACGAGCAGTACTTC CASGGQGFSYEQYF